These 31 T cell receptor beta chains came from one sample sequenced in a study of T cell responses to AZD1222 COVID-19 vaccine. The assay was immunoSEQ multiplex PCR, and TCRdb's table has in-frame clones only and misses some. This sample has 130,000 to 150,000 clones, with more than 75% found just once. Specimen: peripheral blood, collected on day 0 of AZD1222 vaccination. These receptors were collected from an adult in good health.

V and J are TRBV9 and TRBJ2-2, with D maybe TRBD2 (5 bases). The ends were cut back, 0 bases at V and 3 bases at J, with 9 bases in the middle. Looked up from germline, CDR1 is SGDLS and CDR2 is YYNGEE. This CDR3 spans 15 amino acids. The CDR3 DNA is TGTGCCAGCAGCGTAGGAGAGAGGGACACCGGGGAGCTGTTTTTT. This codes for CASSVGERDTGELFF. Using reference TRBV9 and TRBJ2-2 for the parts outside the CDR3, the full variable domain is DSGVTQTPKHLITATGQRVTLRCSPRSGDLSVYWYQQSLDQGLQFLIQYYNGEERAKGNILERFSAQQFPDLHSELNLSSLELGDSALYFCASSVGERDTGELFFGEGSRLTVL.

The chain is built from TRBV10-1 and TRBJ2-3; D assignment may be TRBD1 or TRBD2 (5 bases each). This CDR3 has 15 amino acids. V lost 4 bases and J lost 1, with 12 bases in between. The germline CDR1 and CDR2 sequences are WNHNN and SYGVQD (reference sequence). CDR3 sequence: CASSVGEMGTDTQYF. Here the CDR3 DNA reads TGCGCCAGCAGTGTGGGGGAGATGGGCACAGATACGCAGTATTTT.

The gene calls are TRBV7-9 and TRBJ1-4; 11 bases are shared with TRBD1. The CDR3 is made up of 16 amino acids. Germline-derived CDR1 and CDR2 are SEHNR and FQNEAQ (reference sequence). J lost 1 base, V lost 3 bases, and 1 base had no gene match. Here the CDR3 reads CASSLDRGRTNEKLFF. The CDR3 DNA is TGTGCCAGCAGCTTGGACAGGGGGCGAACTAATGAAAAACTGTTTTTT.

This clone came up once. V gene TRBV6-2 or TRBV6-3 combines with J gene TRBJ1-1; 7 positions match TRBD1. In germline, CDR1 is MNHEY, CDR2 SVGEGT. The CDR3 extends over 17 amino acids. J lost 2 bases, V lost 1 base, and 10 bases had no gene match. The CDR3 coding sequence is TGTGCCAGCAGTTACTACGATAACAGGGGCGGCAACACTGAAGCTTTCTTT. Amino acids: CASSYYDNRGGNTEAFF.

This rearrangement joins TRBV19 to TRBJ1-1, with D hard to call. The CDR3 runs to 16 residues. V was clipped by 5 bases and J by 7 bases, with 23 bases between them. Germline CDR1 LNHDA, CDR2 SQIVND (reference sequence). The CDR3 DNA sequence: TGTGCCAGTAGTGGAGGTTACTCGCTGGAACGCGGTGAAGCTTTCTTT. It codes for CASSGGYSLERGEAFF.

The chain carries TRBV7-3 and TRBJ1-6; no clear D. CDR1 is SGHTA, CDR2 FQGTGA, per germline. V was cut by 2 bases and J by 0 bases, with 5 bases left in between. The CDR3 is 15 amino acids. The CDR3 here is CASSLGSSYNSPLHF. The CDR3 nucleotides read TGTGCCAGCAGCTTAGGGAGCTCCTATAATTCACCCCTCCACTTT.

The chain couples TRBV19 to TRBJ2-7, with 7 nucleotides matching TRBD2. The germline gives CDR1 LNHDA, CDR2 SQIVND (reference sequence). V lost 6 bases to trimming and J lost 3 bases; unmatched junction nucleotides: 8. The CDR3 spans 14 residues. The CDR3 DNA reads as TGTGCCAGTAGGTCTCGGGGGGACTTCTACGAGCAGTACTTC. Encoded protein: CASRSRGDFYEQYF.

The chain uses TRBV7-2 and TRBJ1-5; 7 nucleotides match TRBD1. The CDR3 runs 14 residues. With V trimmed by 2 bases and J by 6 bases, 4 bases remained unmatched. Germline-derived CDR1 and CDR2 are SGHTA and FQGNSA. This CDR3 reads CASSLQGEGQPQHF. The CDR3 coding sequence is TGTGCCAGCAGCTTACAGGGGGAGGGTCAGCCCCAGCATTTT.

V and J are TRBV18 and TRBJ2-5, with D perhaps assigned TRBD1 or TRBD2 (5 bases each). Trimming removed 3 bases at V and 5 bases at J, with 7 bases between. This CDR3 has 12 amino acids. Germline V gene data show CDR1 as KGHSH and CDR2 as LQKENI. For the CDR3, the DNA is TGTGCCAGCTCACCGGGGGTGGAGACCCAGTACTTC. Residues: CASSPGVETQYF.

The CDR3, as DNA: TGTGCCAGCAGCTCCCCCAGGGGGACCGTAACCGCCTACGAGCAGTACTTC. Translating gives CASSSPRGTVTAYEQYF. This sequence joins TRBV7-9 and TRBJ2-7; 7 nucleotides line up with TRBD1. Germline V gene sequence: CDR1 SEHNR, CDR2 FQNEAQ (reference sequence). J gave up 2 bases and V 4 bases, and 14 bases lay outside the gene matches. The CDR3 has 17 residues.

The CDR3 sequence: CASSVSHRATDTQYF. The CDR3 bases are TGTGCCAGCAGCGTCTCACACAGGGCCACAGATACGCAGTATTTT. The gene calls are TRBV9 and TRBJ2-3; possibly TRBD1 for D (6 bases). The CDR3 has 15 residues. Germline V lookup: CDR1 SGDLS, CDR2 YYNGEE. With 2 bases removed from V and 2 bases from J, the gap between germline ends came to 12 bases.

The V gene is TRBV9, the J gene TRBJ2-2; 10 nucleotides match TRBD2. V dropped 7 bases and J dropped 3; count of bases not matched to a gene: 3. Germline assignment: CDR1 SGDLS and CDR2 YYNGEE. The CDR3 is 14 residues long. The CDR3 nucleotides are TGTGCCAGCCGAGCGGGAGGGGACACCGGGGAGCTGTTTTTT. Translated, it gives CASRAGGDTGELFF.

The J gene is TRBJ1-2, the V gene TRBV2; no definite D call. CDR3 size: 13 residues. V was cut by 7 bases and J by 4 bases, with 13 bases left in between. The germline V gene encodes CDR1 SNHLY and CDR2 FYNNEI. The CDR3 protein is CASNSGESYGYTF. In DNA, the CDR3 is TGTGCCAGCAACTCGGGAGAGAGCTATGGCTACACCTTC.

CDR3 DNA sequence: TGTGCTAGTGGTTTGGGGACATCACGGGGTCAGCCCCAGCATTTT. It yields the protein CASGLGTSRGQPQHF. The chain uses TRBV12-5 and TRBJ1-5, with TRBD1 as a possible D gene (5 bases). The germline V gene encodes CDR1 LGHNT and CDR2 FRNRAP. Trimming stripped 1 base from V and 6 bases from J, with 13 bases between. CDR3 size: 15 residues.

The V and J genes are TRBV14 and TRBJ2-1, with 7 bases lining up with TRBD2. This CDR3 spans 16 amino acids. Trimming cost V 3 bases and J 4 bases; bases outside gene matches: 9. In germline, CDR1 is SGHDN, CDR2 FVKESK. The CDR3 loop is CASSQGMGLPYNEQFF. The CDR3 coding sequence is TGTGCCAGCAGCCAGGGGATGGGACTACCTTACAATGAGCAGTTCTTC. Supplemented by reference TRBV14 and TRBJ2-1, the full variable domain reads EAGVTQFPSHSVIEKGQTVTLRCDPISGHDNLYWYRRVMGKEIKFLLHFVKESKQDESGMPNNRFLAERTGGTYSTLKVQPAELEDSGVYFCASSQGMGLPYNEQFFGPGTRLTVL.

CDR3 DNA: TGTGCCAGTAGTACCCCAGGTGGAGTAGAGTCTGAAGCTTTCTTT. Protein sequence: CASSTPGGVESEAFF. The J gene is TRBJ1-1, the V gene TRBV19; D not certain. Trimming pared 4 bases from V and 6 bases from J, leaving 18 bases between. Germline assignment: CDR1 LNHDA and CDR2 SQIVND (reference sequence). This CDR3 spans 15 amino acids.

The chain joins TRBV6-5 to TRBJ1-2; D gene ambiguous. Germline V gives CDR1 MNHEY, CDR2 SVGAGI. V lost 0 bases and J 7 bases, leaving 9 bases between the germline ends. The CDR3 runs to 13 residues. This chain's CDR3 is CASSYSSSAGYTF. The CDR3 region has the DNA TGTGCCAGCAGTTACTCGTCGTCGGCTGGCTACACCTTC.

Comments on this clone: The junction departs from the called germline gene at one end, perhaps through a read error. The chain employs TRBV7-6 and TRBJ2-7; TRBD1 matches 8 bases. Germline lookup yields CDR1 SGHVS and CDR2 FNYEAQ. The CDR3 contains 15 residues. Written as DNA, the CDR3 is TGTGCCAGCAGCTTAGGGACAGGGTCCTCCAACGAGCAGTACTTC. Residues: CASSLGTGSSNEQYF. The full variable domain, its missing parts supplied by reference TRBV7-6 and TRBJ2-7, is GAGVSQSPRYKVTKRGQDVALRCDPISGHVSLYWYRQALGQGPEFLTYFNYEAQQDKSGLPNDRFSAERPEGSISTLTIQRTEQRDSAMYRCASSLGTGSSNEQYFGPGTRLTVT.

The chain is built from TRBV24-1 and TRBJ2-1; 9 bases match TRBD1. This CDR3 is 16 amino acids long. The junction had 7 bases not matched to a gene; V was cut back by 3 bases and J by 5 bases. Germline-derived CDR1 and CDR2 are KGHDR and SFDVKD. CDR3 sequence reads: CATSDRPGTGNNEQFF. CDR3 in DNA: TGTGCCACCAGTGATCGTCCCGGGACAGGGAACAATGAGCAGTTCTTC.

The rearrangement links TRBV7-2 to TRBJ1-1, with a possible D match to TRBD1 (5 bases). The V gene lost 5 bases and the J gene lost 5 bases, with 12 bases spanning the gap. Germline loops: CDR1 SGHTA, CDR2 FQGNSA. CDR3 size: 13 residues. Here the CDR3 DNA reads TGTGCCAGCAGCGCCTCCCAGGGTACTGAAGCTTTCTTT. This gives the protein CASSASQGTEAFF.

The chain has TRBV6-1 and TRBJ2-5; TRBD2 matches at 9 bases. CDR3 size: 18 residues. Trimming took 4 bases from V and 4 from J; bases not matched to a gene: 16. CDR1 is MNHNS, CDR2 SASEGT, per germline. CDR3 sequence: CASSGWHLGGRAGETQYF. In nucleotides, the CDR3 is TGTGCCAGCAGTGGTTGGCATTTGGGCGGGAGGGCCGGAGAGACCCAGTACTTC.

The chain carries TRBV7-3 and TRBJ2-2, with 8 bases aligning to TRBD2. The CDR3 is 15 amino acids. J was trimmed by 5 bases and V by 5 bases; bases with no gene match: 7. Germline V gene data show CDR1 as SGHTA and CDR2 as FQGTGA. This chain's CDR3 is CASSPPGGGTGELFF. CDR3 sequence (DNA): TGTGCCAGCAGCCCCCCGGGCGGGGGGACCGGGGAGCTGTTTTTT.

The gene calls are TRBV6-1 and TRBJ1-5, with D possibly TRBD1 on 5 matching bases. The germline V gene has CDR1 MNHNS and CDR2 SASEGT. The CDR3 has 14 residues. The V end was cut by 2 bases, the J end by 7 bases, with 12 bases between. The CDR3 DNA reads TGTGCCAGCAGTGAATTTTGGGGCGGCCAGCCCCAGCATTTT. It specifies CASSEFWGGQPQHF.

The chain recombines TRBV15 with TRBJ2-5; D is ambiguous. The germline V and J ends were trimmed by 3 bases and 5 bases, with 7 bases remaining between them. Per the germline V gene, CDR1 is LNHNV and CDR2 is YYDKDF (reference sequence). The CDR3 is 12 residues long. The CDR3 sequence: CATSRAGETQYF. CDR3 nucleotide sequence: TGTGCCACCAGCAGGGCTGGGGAGACCCAGTACTTC.

The CDR3 sequence: CASSLGQGGQPQHF. DNA of the CDR3: TGTGCCAGCAGTTTGGGACAGGGAGGTCAGCCCCAGCATTTT. This sequence joins TRBV27 and TRBJ1-5, with TRBD1 matching over 9 bases. The CDR3 consists of 14 residues. Germline CDR1 is MNHEY and CDR2 is SMNVEV (reference sequence). The J segment lost 6 bases and the V segment lost 3 bases, leaving 3 bases of the junction unmatched.

CDR3 amino acids: CASSFRDGHSGANVLTF. In nucleotides, the CDR3 is TGTGCCAGCAGCTTTCGGGACGGGCACTCTGGGGCCAACGTCCTGACTTTC. The V and J genes are TRBV7-6 and TRBJ2-6; D is possibly TRBD1 or TRBD2 (5 bases each). Germline loops: CDR1 SGHVS, CDR2 FNYEAQ. The CDR3 runs 17 residues. Between the trimmed V and J ends, which lost 3 bases and 0 bases, there was a span of 12 bases.

This CDR3 reads CASSYSEGRTEQYF. In DNA form, the CDR3 reads TGTGCCAGCAGTTACTCTGAAGGAAGGACCGAGCAGTACTTC. This chain uses TRBV6-2 or TRBV6-3 with TRBJ2-7; no clear D. V lost 0 bases, J lost 6 bases, and 12 bases lay in between. The CDR3 has 14 residues. The V gene's germline CDR1 is MNHEY and CDR2 SVGEGT.

V and J are TRBV9 and TRBJ1-3; 7 bases fit TRBD1. The CDR3 contains 17 residues. Trimming cost V 2 bases and J 4 bases; bases outside gene matches: 12. Per the germline V gene, CDR1 is SGDLS and CDR2 is YYNGEE. The CDR3 nucleotides are TGTGCCAGCAGCGTCCAAGCCACAGGGGTGGGGGGAAACACCATATATTTT. This translates into CASSVQATGVGGNTIYF.

The V gene is TRBV4-3, the J gene TRBJ1-1; no reliable D call. The CDR3 runs 13 residues. Germline V gene lookup returns CDR1 LGHNA and CDR2 YSLEER. V lost 8 bases to trimming and J lost 10 bases, with 20 bases between them. This chain's CDR3 is CASLQIGSQVAFF. CDR3 DNA: TGCGCCAGCCTTCAAATCGGGAGTCAGGTAGCTTTCTTT.

The J gene is TRBJ2-7, the V gene TRBV5-1; D tentatively fits TRBD1 or TRBD2 (5 bases each). Deletions cut 4 bases from V and 2 bases from J, with 19 bases between. Germline lookup yields CDR1 SGHRS and CDR2 YFSETQ. CDR3 length: 16 amino acids. CDR3 nucleotide sequence: TGCGCCAGCAGCCGAGGGTCCGACAGAAACCCCTACGAGCAGTACTTC. This translates into CASSRGSDRNPYEQYF.

This rearrangement joins TRBV6-5 to TRBJ2-3; D is uncertain. CDR1 is MNHEY, CDR2 SVGAGI, per germline. The CDR3 runs 13 residues. V was trimmed by 6 bases and J by 1 base, leaving 8 bases between them. The CDR3 nucleotides are TGTGCCAGCAGCTCCGATGGCACAGATACGCAGTATTTT. This codes for CASSSDGTDTQYF.